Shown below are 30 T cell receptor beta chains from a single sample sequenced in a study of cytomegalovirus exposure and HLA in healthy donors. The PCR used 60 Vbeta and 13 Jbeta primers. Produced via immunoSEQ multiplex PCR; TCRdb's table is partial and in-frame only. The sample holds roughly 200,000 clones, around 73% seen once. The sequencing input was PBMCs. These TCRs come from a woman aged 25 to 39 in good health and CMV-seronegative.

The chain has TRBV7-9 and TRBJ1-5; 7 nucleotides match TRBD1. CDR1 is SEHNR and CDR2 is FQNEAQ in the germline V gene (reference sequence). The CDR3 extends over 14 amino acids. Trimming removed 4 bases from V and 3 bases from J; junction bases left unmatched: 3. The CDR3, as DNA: TGTGCCAGCAGCTCACAGGGGATCAATCAGCCCCAGCATTTT. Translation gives CASSSQGINQPQHF.

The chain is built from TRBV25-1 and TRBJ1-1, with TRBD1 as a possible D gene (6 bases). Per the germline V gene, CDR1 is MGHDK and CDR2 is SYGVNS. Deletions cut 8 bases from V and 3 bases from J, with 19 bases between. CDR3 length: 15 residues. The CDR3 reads CASLGGPPGYTEAFF. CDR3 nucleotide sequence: TGTGCCAGCCTAGGGGGACCCCCGGGGTACACTGAAGCTTTCTTT.

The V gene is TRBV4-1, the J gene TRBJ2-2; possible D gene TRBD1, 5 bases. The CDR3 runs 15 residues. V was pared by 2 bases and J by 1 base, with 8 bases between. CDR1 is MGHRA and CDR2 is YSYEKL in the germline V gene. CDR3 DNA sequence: TGCGCCAGCAGCCAAACACAGGTGAACACCGGGGAGCTGTTTTTT. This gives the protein CASSQTQVNTGELFF.

The DNA for the CDR3 is TGTGCCAGCAGTTTAATCAGGGGGCGCAAGGAGCAGTACTTC. Protein: CASSLIRGRKEQYF. J is TRBJ2-7 and V is TRBV28, with 8 positions matching TRBD1. V shed 2 bases, J shed 7 bases, and the junction held 7 bases outside the gene matches. Germline CDR1 is MDHEN and CDR2 is SYDVKM. The CDR3 loop spans 14 amino acids.

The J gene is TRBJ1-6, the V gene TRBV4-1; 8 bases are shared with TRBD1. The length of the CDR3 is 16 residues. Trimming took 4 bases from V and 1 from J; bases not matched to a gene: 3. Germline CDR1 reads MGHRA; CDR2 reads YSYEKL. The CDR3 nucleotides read TGCGCCAGCAGCCGACAGGGGATTTCCTATAATTCACCCCTCCACTTT. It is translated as CASSRQGISYNSPLHF.

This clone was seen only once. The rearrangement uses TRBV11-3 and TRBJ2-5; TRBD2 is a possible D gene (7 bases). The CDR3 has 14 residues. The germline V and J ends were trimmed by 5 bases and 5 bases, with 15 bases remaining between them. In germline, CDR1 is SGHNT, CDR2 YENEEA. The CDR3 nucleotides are TGTGCCAGCAGCAGGTCCGGGGGGCACGAGACCCAGTACTTC. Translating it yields CASSRSGGHETQYF.

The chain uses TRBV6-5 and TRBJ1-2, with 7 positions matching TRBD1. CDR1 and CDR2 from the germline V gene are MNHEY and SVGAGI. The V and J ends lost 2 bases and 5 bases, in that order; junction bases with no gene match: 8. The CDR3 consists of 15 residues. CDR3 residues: CASSYRTGGEYGYTF. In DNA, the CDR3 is TGTGCCAGCAGTTACCGGACAGGCGGTGAATATGGCTACACCTTC.

CDR3 sequence reads: CASSPTSGALYEQYF. CDR3 DNA sequence: TGTGCCAGCTCCCCGACTAGCGGGGCCCTTTACGAGCAGTACTTC. The V gene is TRBV6-5, the J gene TRBJ2-7; 11 nucleotides line up with TRBD2. CDR1 is MNHEY, CDR2 SVGAGI, per germline. Germline trimming cut 8 bases from V and 4 bases from J; bases unmatched to any gene: 10. The CDR3 consists of 15 residues.

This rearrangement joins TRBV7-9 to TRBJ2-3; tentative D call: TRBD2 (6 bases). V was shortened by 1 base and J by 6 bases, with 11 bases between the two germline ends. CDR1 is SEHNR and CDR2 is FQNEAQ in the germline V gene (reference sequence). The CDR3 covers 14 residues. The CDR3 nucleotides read TGTGCCAGCAGCTTAGAACTAGCTGGGGATACGCAGTATTTT. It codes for CASSLELAGDTQYF.

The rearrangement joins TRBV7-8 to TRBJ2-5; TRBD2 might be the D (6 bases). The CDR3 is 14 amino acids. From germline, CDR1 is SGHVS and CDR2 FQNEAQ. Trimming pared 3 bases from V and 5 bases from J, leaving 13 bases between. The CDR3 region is CASSLGGSRETQYF. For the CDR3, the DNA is TGTGCCAGCAGCTTGGGAGGTTCACGCGAGACCCAGTACTTC. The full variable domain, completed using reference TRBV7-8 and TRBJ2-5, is GAGVSQSPRYKVAKRGQDVALRCDPISGHVSLFWYQQALGQGPEFLTYFQNEAQLDKSGLPSDRFFAERPEGSVSTLKIQRTQQEDSAVYLCASSLGGSRETQYFGPGTRLLVL.

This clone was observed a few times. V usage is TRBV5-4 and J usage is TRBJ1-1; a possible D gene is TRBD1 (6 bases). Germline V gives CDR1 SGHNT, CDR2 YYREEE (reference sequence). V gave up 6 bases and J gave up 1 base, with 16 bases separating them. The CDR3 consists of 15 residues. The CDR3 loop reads CASIPSGGRNTEAFF. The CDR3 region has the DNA TGTGCCAGCATCCCCTCTGGGGGCCGGAACACTGAAGCTTTCTTT. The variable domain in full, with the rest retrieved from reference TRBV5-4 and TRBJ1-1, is ETGVTQSPTHLIKTRGQQVTLRCSSQSGHNTVSWYQQALGQGPQFIFQYYREEENGRGNFPPRFSGLQFPNYSSELNVNALELDDSALYLCASIPSGGRNTEAFFGQGTRLTVV.

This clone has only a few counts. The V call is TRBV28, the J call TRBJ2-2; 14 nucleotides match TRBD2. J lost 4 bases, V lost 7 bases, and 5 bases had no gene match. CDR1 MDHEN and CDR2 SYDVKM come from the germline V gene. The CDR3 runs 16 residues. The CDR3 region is CASITGLAGVTGELFF. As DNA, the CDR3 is TGTGCCAGCATAACGGGACTAGCGGGAGTCACCGGGGAGCTGTTTTTT.

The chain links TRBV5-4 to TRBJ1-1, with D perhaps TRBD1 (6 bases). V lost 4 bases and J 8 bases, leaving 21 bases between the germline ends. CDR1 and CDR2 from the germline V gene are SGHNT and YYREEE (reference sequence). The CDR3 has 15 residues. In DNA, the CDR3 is TGTGCCAGCAGCGGTTCAACAGGGTTTAGGGGGGAAGCTTTCTTT. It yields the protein CASSGSTGFRGEAFF.

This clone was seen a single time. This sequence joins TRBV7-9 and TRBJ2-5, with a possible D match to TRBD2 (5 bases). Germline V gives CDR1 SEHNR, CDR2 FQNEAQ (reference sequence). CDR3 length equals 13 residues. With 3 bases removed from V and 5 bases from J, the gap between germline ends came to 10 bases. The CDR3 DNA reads TGTGCCAGCAGCTTCGAGGGTCCGGAGACCCAGTACTTC. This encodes CASSFEGPETQYF. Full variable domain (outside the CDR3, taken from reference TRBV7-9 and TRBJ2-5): DTGVSQNPRHKITKRGQNVTFRCDPISEHNRLYWYRQTLGQGPEFLTYFQNEAQLEKSRLLSDRFSAERPKGSFSTLEIQRTEQGDSAMYLCASSFEGPETQYFGPGTRLLVL.

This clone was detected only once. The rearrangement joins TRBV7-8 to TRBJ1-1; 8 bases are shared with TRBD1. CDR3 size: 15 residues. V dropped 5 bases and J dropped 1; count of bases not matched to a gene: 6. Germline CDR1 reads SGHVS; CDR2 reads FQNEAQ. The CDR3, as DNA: TGTGCCAGCAGCGGGGGGGACAGGAAGAACACTGAAGCTTTCTTT. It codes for CASSGGDRKNTEAFF. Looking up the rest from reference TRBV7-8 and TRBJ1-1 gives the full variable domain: GAGVSQSPRYKVAKRGQDVALRCDPISGHVSLFWYQQALGQGPEFLTYFQNEAQLDKSGLPSDRFFAERPEGSVSTLKIQRTQQEDSAVYLCASSGGDRKNTEAFFGQGTRLTVV.

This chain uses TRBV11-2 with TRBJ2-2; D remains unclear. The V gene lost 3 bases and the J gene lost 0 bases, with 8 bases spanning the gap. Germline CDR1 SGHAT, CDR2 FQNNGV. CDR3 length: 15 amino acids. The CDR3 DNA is TGTGCCAGCAGCTTTTCCTCCTCGAACACCGGGGAGCTGTTTTTT. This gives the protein CASSFSSSNTGELFF.

In nucleotides, the CDR3 is TGCGCCAGCAGCTCACAGGGTAGGGGGGAGACCCAGTACTTC. Encoded protein: CASSSQGRGETQYF. V and J are TRBV5-1 and TRBJ2-5, with a possible D match to TRBD1 (6 bases). Germline CDR1 and CDR2: SGHRS and YFSETQ. The CDR3 spans 14 residues. Deletions cut 3 bases from V and 5 bases from J, with 14 bases between.

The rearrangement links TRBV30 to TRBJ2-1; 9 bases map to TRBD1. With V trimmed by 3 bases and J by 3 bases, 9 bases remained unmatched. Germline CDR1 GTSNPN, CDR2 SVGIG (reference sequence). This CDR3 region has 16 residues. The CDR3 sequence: CAWRTTGTGRYNEQFF. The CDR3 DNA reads TGTGCCTGGAGGACGACCGGGACAGGGCGCTACAATGAGCAGTTCTTC.

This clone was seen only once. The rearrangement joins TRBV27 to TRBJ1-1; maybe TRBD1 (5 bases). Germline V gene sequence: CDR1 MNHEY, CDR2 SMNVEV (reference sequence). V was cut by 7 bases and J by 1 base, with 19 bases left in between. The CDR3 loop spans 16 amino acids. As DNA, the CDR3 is TGTGCCAGCAAAGGGGCTCGGGCCGCCTCGAACACTGAAGCTTTCTTT. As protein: CASKGARAASNTEAFF.

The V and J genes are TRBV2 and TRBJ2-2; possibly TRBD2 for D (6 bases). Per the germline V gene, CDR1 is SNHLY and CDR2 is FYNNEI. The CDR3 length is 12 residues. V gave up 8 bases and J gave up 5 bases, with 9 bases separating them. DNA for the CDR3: TGTGCCAGCGACCGGGAGACCGGGGAGCTGTTTTTT. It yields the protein CASDRETGELFF. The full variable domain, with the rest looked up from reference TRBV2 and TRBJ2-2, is EPEVTQTPSHQVTQMGQEVILRCVPISNHLYFYWYRQILGQKVEFLVSFYNNEISEKSEIFDDQFSVERPDGSNFTLKIRSTKLEDSAMYFCASDRETGELFFGEGSRLTVL.

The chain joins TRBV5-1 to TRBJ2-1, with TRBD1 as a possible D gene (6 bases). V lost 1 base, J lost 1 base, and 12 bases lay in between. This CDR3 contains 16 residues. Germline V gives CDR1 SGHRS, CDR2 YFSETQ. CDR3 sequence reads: CASSLFLQGSYNEQFF. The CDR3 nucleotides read TGCGCCAGCAGCTTGTTTTTGCAGGGGTCCTACAATGAGCAGTTCTTC. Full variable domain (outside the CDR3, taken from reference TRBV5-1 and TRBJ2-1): KAGVTQTPRYLIKTRGQQVTLSCSPISGHRSVSWYQQTPGQGLQFLFEYFSETQRNKGNFPGRFSGRQFSNSRSEMNVSTLELGDSALYLCASSLFLQGSYNEQFFGPGTRLTVL.

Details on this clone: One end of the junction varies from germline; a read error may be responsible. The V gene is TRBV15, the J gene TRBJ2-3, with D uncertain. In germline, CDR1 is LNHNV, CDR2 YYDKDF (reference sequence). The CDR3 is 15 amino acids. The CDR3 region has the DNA TGTGTCACCAGCCCAGAGGTGGTACGCCCAGATACGCAGTATTTT. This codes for CVTSPEVVRPDTQYF.

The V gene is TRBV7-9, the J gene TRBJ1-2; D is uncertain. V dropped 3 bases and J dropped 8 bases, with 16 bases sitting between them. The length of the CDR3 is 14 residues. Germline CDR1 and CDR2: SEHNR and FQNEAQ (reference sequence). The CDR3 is CASSLTLPEEGYTF. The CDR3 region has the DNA TGTGCCAGCAGCTTGACCCTGCCTGAGGAGGGCTACACCTTC.

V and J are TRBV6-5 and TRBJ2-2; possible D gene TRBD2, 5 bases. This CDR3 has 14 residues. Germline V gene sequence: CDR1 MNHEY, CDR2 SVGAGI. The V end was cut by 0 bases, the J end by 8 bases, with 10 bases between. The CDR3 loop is CASSYSPRGGELFF. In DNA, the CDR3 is TGTGCCAGCAGTTACTCTCCTCGGGGAGGGGAGCTGTTTTTT.

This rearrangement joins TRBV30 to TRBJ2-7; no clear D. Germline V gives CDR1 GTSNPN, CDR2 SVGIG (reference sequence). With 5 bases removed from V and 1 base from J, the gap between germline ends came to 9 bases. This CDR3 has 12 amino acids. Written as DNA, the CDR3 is TGTGCCTGGGTCGACAATTCCTACGAGCAGTACTTC. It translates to CAWVDNSYEQYF.

The chain's CDR3 is CASSLDTRVDIQYF. CDR3 bases: TGTGCCAGCAGCTTAGATACCAGGGTTGACATTCAGTACTTC. This chain links TRBV7-8 with TRBJ2-4, with a weak D call TRBD1 (5 bases). Between the trimmed V and J ends, which lost 1 base and 8 bases, there was a span of 12 bases. Germline V gene lookup returns CDR1 SGHVS and CDR2 FQNEAQ. There are 14 residues in the CDR3.

The CDR3 bases are TGTGCCAGCAGTGTTAGGGACAGGGTATTTGCGAGTTCACCCCTCCACTTT. This encodes CASSVRDRVFASSPLHF. The chain uses TRBV6-1 and TRBJ1-6, with 9 bases aligning to TRBD1. Germline V gene lookup returns CDR1 MNHNS and CDR2 SASEGT. The trim removed 4 bases at V and 9 bases at J, leaving 13 bases unmatched. The CDR3 spans 17 residues.

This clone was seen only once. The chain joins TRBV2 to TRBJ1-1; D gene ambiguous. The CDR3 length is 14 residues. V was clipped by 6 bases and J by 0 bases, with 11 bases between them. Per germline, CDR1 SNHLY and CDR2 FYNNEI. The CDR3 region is CASRQQVLNTEAFF. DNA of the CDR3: TGTGCCAGCAGACAACAAGTCCTGAACACTGAAGCTTTCTTT.

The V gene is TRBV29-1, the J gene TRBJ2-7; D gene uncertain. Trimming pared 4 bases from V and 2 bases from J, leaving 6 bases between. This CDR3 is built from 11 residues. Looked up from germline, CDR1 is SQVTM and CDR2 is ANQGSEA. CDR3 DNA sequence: TGCAGCGTTGGAGGAACCTACGAGCAGTACTTC. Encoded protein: CSVGGTYEQYF.

The CDR3 region is CASSYSSDRPWEQYF. CDR3 in DNA: TGTGCCAGCAGTTACTCCTCGGACAGGCCATGGGAGCAGTACTTC. The chain links TRBV6-5 to TRBJ2-7; 7 bases are a match to TRBD1. Per the germline V gene, CDR1 is MNHEY and CDR2 is SVGAGI. J gave up 7 bases and V 0 bases, and 9 bases lay outside the gene matches. This CDR3 has 15 amino acids.